This TCR beta chain is from a study of molecular identifiers for immune sequencing clone quantification. This clonotype was observed a few times. The target antigen is unknown. Methods described previously, with TCR primers listed, were used for bulk TCR libraries. TCRdb reprocessed the PCR reads via MiXCR and lists one record per CDR3 protein. The sample shows roughly 300,000 distinct CDR3 sequences, about 22% of them seen only once. V gave up 0 bases and J gave up 3 bases; unmatched junction bases: 9. The germline V gene has CDR1 LGHNA and CDR2 YSLEER. This CDR3 is built from 18 residues. Study-wide findings and caveats: Whereas naive cells kept under 1% of molecules in clones above 20 RNA copies, such clones held over 97% in effectors.

What was sequenced was naive CD8+ T cells from blood, with Jurkat cell RNA spiked in. Sample subset: FACS-sorted CD8+CD4-CCR7+CD45RA+ naive T cells. This receptor was taken from a human donor in good health. Some libraries in this study had Jurkat cell RNA spiked in. V is TRBV4-3 and J is TRBJ2-3; 10 nucleotides align to TRBD2. CDR3 nucleotide sequence: TGCGCCAGCAGCCAAGATAGCCCTAGCGGGGGCCCAACAGATACGCAGTATTTT. The encoded protein is CASSQDSPSGGPTDTQYF.